What follows are 10 T cell receptor beta chains derived from one specimen sequenced in a study of human T cells and chemical hapten exposure. Time point here: pre-sensitization, week 0. Described treatment: therapeutic diphenylcyclopropenone sensitization with weekly scalp DPC. TCRdb recomputed calls from the RACE reads with MiXCR, one row per CDR3 protein. The sample has fewer than 140,000 distinct CDR3 sequences, 12% seen once; the top ten hold around 1.6%. Source: whole blood, taken in connection with sensitization to the hapten diphenylcyclopropenone (DPC). The receptors here all came from a woman aged 45-65 years with alopecia areata. Some clones in this sample may be carry-over from other donors' samples.

The rearrangement links TRBV27 to TRBJ2-5; D may be TRBD2 (6 bases). Trimming removed 3 bases from V and 7 bases from J, with 15 bases in between. Germline loops: CDR1 MNHEY, CDR2 SMNVEV (reference sequence). CDR3 size: 14 residues. CDR3 DNA: TGTGCCAGCAGTTTTTCTGAGCGGCGGGGGACCCAGTACTTC. Amino acids: CASSFSERRGTQYF.

This clonotype was counted ten times or more. This sequence joins TRBV20-1 and TRBJ2-2; D is ambiguous. Per germline, CDR1 DFQATT and CDR2 SNEGSKA (reference sequence). This CDR3 has 12 amino acids. With 6 bases removed from V and 6 bases from J, the gap between germline ends came to 11 bases. The CDR3 sequence: CSAPYGAGELFF. DNA for the CDR3: TGCAGTGCCCCCTATGGGGCCGGGGAGCTGTTTTTT.

This clonotype was recorded many times. The chain is built from TRBV29-1 and TRBJ1-6, with D perhaps TRBD1 (5 bases). V lost 7 bases, J lost 0 bases, and 10 bases lay in between. The CDR3 sequence is 14 residues long. Looked up from germline, CDR1 is SQVTM and CDR2 is ANQGSEA. The CDR3 DNA sequence: TGCAGCGCCAGGGAAAGCTCCTATAATTCACCCCTCCACTTT. Residues: CSARESSYNSPLHF. Based on the CDR3 plus reference TRBV29-1 and TRBJ1-6, the full variable domain is SAVISQKPSRDICQRGTSLTIQCQVDSQVTMMFWYRQQPGQSLTLIATANQGSEATYESGFVIDKFPISRPNLTFSTLTVSNMSPEDSSIYLCSARESSYNSPLHFGNGTRLTVT.

This clonotype came up a few times. The gene calls are TRBV27 and TRBJ1-6; the match to TRBD1 covers 8 bases. The germline V gene encodes CDR1 MNHEY and CDR2 SMNVEV (reference sequence). The CDR3 is 16 residues long. The ends lost 6 bases at V and 9 bases at J; junction bases unmatched: 13. CDR3 sequence: CASSFSGQGFTSPLHF. CDR3 nucleotide sequence: TGTGCCAGCAGCTTCTCCGGACAGGGTTTTACTTCACCCCTCCACTTT.

This clonotype has more than one count but fewer than ten. The V and J genes are TRBV20-1 and TRBJ2-7, with D possibly being TRBD1 (6 bases). The CDR3 covers 15 residues. Trimming removed 6 bases from V and 3 bases from J, with 21 bases in between. Germline V CDR1 and CDR2: DFQATT, SNEGSKA (reference sequence). The CDR3 loop reads CSATGTPGLVYEQYF. Here the CDR3 DNA reads TGCAGTGCAACAGGGACACCGGGTCTGGTCTACGAGCAGTACTTC.

The chain is built from TRBV10-2 and TRBJ2-4; the D is unclear. The germline gives CDR1 WSHSY, CDR2 SAAADI. This CDR3 is built from 16 residues. Trimming pared 3 bases from V and 0 bases from J, leaving 12 bases between. DNA for the CDR3: TGCGCCAGCAGTGACGACTTCCAACTAGCCAAAAACATTCAGTACTTC. Its protein is CASSDDFQLAKNIQYF.

This chain uses TRBV18 with TRBJ2-7; 8 positions match TRBD1. CDR1 and CDR2 from the germline V gene are KGHSH and LQKENI. There are 13 residues in the CDR3. V was clipped by 5 bases and J by 5 bases; unmatched bases: 5. The CDR3 nucleotides are TGTGCCAGCTCATCAGGGGGCGGCGACGAGCAGTACTTC. It yields the protein CASSSGGGDEQYF.

This clonotype appeared many times. This chain uses TRBV29-1 with TRBJ2-2; TRBD1 matches at 7 bases. The CDR3 has 13 amino acids. Germline V gives CDR1 SQVTM, CDR2 ANQGSEA. J was trimmed by 1 base and V by 7 bases; bases with no gene match: 3. The CDR3 here is CSGRQGNTGELFF. As DNA, the CDR3 is TGCAGCGGCAGACAGGGGAACACCGGGGAGCTGTTTTTT.

This clonotype was observed many times. The chain joins TRBV28 to TRBJ2-3; D perhaps matches TRBD1 (6 bases). Germline assignment: CDR1 MDHEN and CDR2 SYDVKM. The V end lost 8 bases, the J end lost 2 bases, and 8 bases lay between the germline ends. The CDR3 totals 12 residues. The CDR3 bases are TGTGCCAGCGGACAGCTCACAGATACGCAGTATTTT. Translating gives CASGQLTDTQYF.

This clonotype was found many times. The chain carries TRBV28 and TRBJ2-7, with 10 bases matching TRBD2. This CDR3 has 15 amino acids. V was clipped by 4 bases and J by 2 bases; unmatched bases: 5. CDR1 MDHEN and CDR2 SYDVKM come from the germline V gene. CDR3 residues: CASSYIAGGPYEQYF. The CDR3 DNA sequence: TGTGCCAGCAGTTATATAGCGGGGGGTCCCTACGAGCAGTACTTC.